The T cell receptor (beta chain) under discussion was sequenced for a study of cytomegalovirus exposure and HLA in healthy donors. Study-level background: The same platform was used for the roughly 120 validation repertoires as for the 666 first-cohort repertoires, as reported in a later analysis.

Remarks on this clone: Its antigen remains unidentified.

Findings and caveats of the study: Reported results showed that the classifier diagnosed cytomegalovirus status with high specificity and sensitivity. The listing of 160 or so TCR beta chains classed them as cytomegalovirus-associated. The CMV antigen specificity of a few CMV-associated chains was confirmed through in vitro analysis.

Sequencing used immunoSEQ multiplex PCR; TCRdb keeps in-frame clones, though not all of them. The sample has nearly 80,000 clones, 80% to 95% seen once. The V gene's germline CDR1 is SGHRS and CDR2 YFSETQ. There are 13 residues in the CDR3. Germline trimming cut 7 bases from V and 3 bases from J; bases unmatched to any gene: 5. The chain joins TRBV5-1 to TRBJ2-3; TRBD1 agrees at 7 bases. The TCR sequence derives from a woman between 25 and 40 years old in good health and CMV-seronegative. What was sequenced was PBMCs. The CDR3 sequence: CASYSTGTDTQYF. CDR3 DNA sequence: TGCGCCAGCTATTCGACAGGGACAGATACGCAGTATTTT.